One and the same sample provided the 10 T cell receptor beta chains below, sequenced in a study of blood T cell repertoires in COVID-19. Clones were sequenced by immunoSEQ multiplex PCR, and TCRdb holds only the in-frame ones, with some missing. The table shows 140,000 to 150,000 clones, with around 80% occurring only once. The sequencing input was peripheral blood. The receptor set was obtained from a man aged 60-69 years with active or convalescent COVID-19.

The chain employs TRBV19 and TRBJ2-7, with no clear D. The CDR3 spans 14 residues. Germline V lookup: CDR1 LNHDA, CDR2 SQIVND (reference sequence). V lost 1 base, J lost 7 bases, and 14 bases lay in between. The CDR3 nucleotides are TGTGCCAGTAGTATAGGAGGATCCCCTTGGGAGCAGTACTTC. Its protein product is CASSIGGSPWEQYF.

The chain links TRBV7-2 to TRBJ2-7; 8 bases match TRBD2. Trimming at V came to 4 bases and at J to 7 bases, leaving 12 bases not matched to a gene. The CDR3 is 15 residues long. Germline assignment: CDR1 SGHTA and CDR2 FQGNSA. The CDR3 sequence: CASSYAHGGVSEQYF. The CDR3 DNA sequence: TGTGCCAGCAGCTACGCTCACGGGGGGGTGAGTGAGCAGTACTTC. Full variable domain (missing parts from reference TRBV7-2 and TRBJ2-7): GAGVSQSPSNKVTEKGKDVELRCDPISGHTALYWYRQSLGQGLEFLIYFQGNSAPDKSGLPSDRFSAERTGGSVSTLTIQRTQQEDSAVYLCASSYAHGGVSEQYFGPGTRLTVT.

In nucleotides, the CDR3 is TGTGCCACCAGCAGAGATAACGGTCGCCAGGCAGGGTTACTCTCTGGAAACACCATATATTTT. Protein product: CATSRDNGRQAGLLSGNTIYF. This chain joins TRBV15 and TRBJ1-3; weak D call: TRBD1 (5 bases). Looked up from germline, CDR1 is LNHNV and CDR2 is YYDKDF (reference sequence). The germline V and J ends were trimmed by 0 bases and 0 bases, with 24 bases remaining between them. This CDR3 spans 21 amino acids. Full variable domain (missing parts from reference TRBV15 and TRBJ1-3): DAMVIQNPRYQVTQFGKPVTLSCSQTLNHNVMYWYQQKSSQAPKLLFHYYDKDFNNEADTPDNFQSRRPNTSFCFLDIRSPGLGDTAMYLCATSRDNGRQAGLLSGNTIYFGEGSWLTVV.

The chain joins TRBV7-8 to TRBJ1-5; 7 bases agree with TRBD1. J lost 5 bases, V lost 5 bases, and 12 bases had no gene match. Per germline, CDR1 SGHVS and CDR2 FQNEAQ. This CDR3 is built from 16 residues. The CDR3 here is CASSLLTGRIHQPQHF. The CDR3 DNA reads as TGTGCCAGCAGCCTTCTGACAGGGAGGATTCATCAGCCCCAGCATTTT. The full variable domain, with the rest looked up from reference TRBV7-8 and TRBJ1-5, is GAGVSQSPRYKVAKRGQDVALRCDPISGHVSLFWYQQALGQGPEFLTYFQNEAQLDKSGLPSDRFFAERPEGSVSTLKIQRTQQEDSAVYLCASSLLTGRIHQPQHFGDGTRLSIL.

The chain has TRBV2 and TRBJ2-7; 8 bases fit TRBD1. This CDR3 spans 12 amino acids. Germline trimming cut 6 bases from V and 7 bases from J; bases unmatched to any gene: 5. In germline, CDR1 is SNHLY, CDR2 FYNNEI. CDR3 protein: CASRTGGWEQYF. The CDR3 DNA reads as TGTGCCAGCAGAACAGGGGGGTGGGAGCAGTACTTC. The full variable domain, rest sourced from reference TRBV2 and TRBJ2-7, is EPEVTQTPSHQVTQMGQEVILRCVPISNHLYFYWYRQILGQKVEFLVSFYNNEISEKSEIFDDQFSVERPDGSNFTLKIRSTKLEDSAMYFCASRTGGWEQYFGPGTRLTVT.

This chain joins TRBV29-1 and TRBJ2-1; D gene ambiguous. Germline values: CDR1 SQVTM, CDR2 ANQGSEA. Trimming shortened V by 0 bases and J by 0 bases, and 6 bases separated the two germline ends. This CDR3 contains 14 residues. CDR3 in amino acids: CSVEEESSYNEQFF. DNA of the CDR3: TGCAGCGTTGAAGAGGAGAGCTCCTACAATGAGCAGTTCTTC.

J is TRBJ1-6 and V is TRBV27; TRBD1 might be the D (6 bases). CDR3 length: 14 residues. V lost 2 bases and J 7 bases, leaving 9 bases between the germline ends. Germline assignment: CDR1 MNHEY and CDR2 SMNVEV (reference sequence). CDR3 in amino acids: CASSLDRLNSPLHF. CDR3 nucleotides: TGTGCCAGCAGTTTAGACAGGCTAAATTCACCCCTCCACTTT.

This chain connects TRBV7-2 to TRBJ2-2; D is ambiguous. V lost 2 bases to trimming and J lost 1 base, with 11 bases between them. CDR3 length: 16 amino acids. The V gene's germline CDR1 is SGHTA and CDR2 FQGNSA. The CDR3 sequence: CASSLTLILNTGELFF. The CDR3 bases are TGTGCCAGCAGCTTAACTCTCATACTGAACACCGGGGAGCTGTTTTTT.

V and J are TRBV7-2 and TRBJ2-1, with 9 bases aligning to TRBD2. Germline trimming cut 8 bases from V and 7 bases from J; bases unmatched to any gene: 15. This CDR3 contains 16 residues. In germline, CDR1 is SGHTA, CDR2 FQGNSA. The CDR3 DNA reads TGTGCCAGCTACCCTTTGGGTGGCGGGGGGGCAAATGAGCAGTTCTTC. Encoded protein: CASYPLGGGGANEQFF. Combining the CDR3 with reference TRBV7-2 and TRBJ2-1 gives the whole variable domain GAGVSQSPSNKVTEKGKDVELRCDPISGHTALYWYRQSLGQGLEFLIYFQGNSAPDKSGLPSDRFSAERTGGSVSTLTIQRTQQEDSAVYLCASYPLGGGGANEQFFGPGTRLTVL.

The chain is built from TRBV29-1 and TRBJ2-1, with D tentatively TRBD2 (7 bases). The CDR3 length is 16 residues. CDR1 and CDR2 (germline): SQVTM, ANQGSEA. With 2 bases removed from V and 4 bases from J, the gap between germline ends came to 18 bases. CDR3: CSVERGGNTPYNEQFF. CDR3 in DNA: TGCAGCGTTGAAAGGGGGGGGAACACACCATACAATGAGCAGTTCTTC.